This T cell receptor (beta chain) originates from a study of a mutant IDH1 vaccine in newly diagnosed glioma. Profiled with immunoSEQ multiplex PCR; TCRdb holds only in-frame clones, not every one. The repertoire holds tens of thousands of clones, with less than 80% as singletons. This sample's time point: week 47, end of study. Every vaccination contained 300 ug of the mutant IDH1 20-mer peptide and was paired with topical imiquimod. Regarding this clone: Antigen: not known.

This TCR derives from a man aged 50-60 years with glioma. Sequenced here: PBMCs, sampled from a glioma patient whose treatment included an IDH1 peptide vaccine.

CDR3 DNA sequence: TGTGCCAGTAGCCCCCTGGGGCCAGTTCTCGGGGAGCTGTTTTTT. It is translated as CASSPLGPVLGELFF. The V and J genes are TRBV19 and TRBJ2-2; possibly TRBD1 for D (5 bases). CDR3 size: 15 residues. V was clipped by 6 bases and J by 7 bases, with 18 bases between them. The germline gives CDR1 LNHDA, CDR2 SQIVND (reference sequence).